This is a list of T cell receptor beta chains from one sample in a study of cytomegalovirus exposure and HLA in healthy donors. The method was immunoSEQ multiplex PCR; TCRdb's version includes in-frame clones alone and lacks a portion of them. The sample comprises about 160,000 clones, over 70% of which are singletons, and roughly 7% rests with the top ten. Sequenced input: PBMCs. These receptors were collected from a woman between 40 and 55 years old in good health and CMV-seropositive. The CDR3 runs from the conserved cysteine through the conserved F or W. Fields, in order: J gene, clone size, V gene, D gene, CDR3 protein, CDR3 DNA. D genes are given only for firm matches. The size of a clone is reported for some rows only, either as once, few or many, or as a class for expanded clones.

J: TRBJ2-1; size: NA; V: TRBV29-1; D: TRBD2; CDR3: CSVVLAGARSSYNEQFF; DNA: TGCAGCGTTGTACTAGCGGGGGCTCGAAGCTCCTACAATGAGCAGTTCTTC
J: TRBJ2-5; size: few; V: TRBV11-2; D: NA; CDR3: CASSKSNQETQYF; DNA: TGTGCCAGCAGCAAATCAAATCAAGAGACCCAGTACTTC
J: TRBJ2-1; size: NA; V: TRBV5-6; D: NA; CDR3: CASKGAGAPNEQFF; DNA: TGTGCCAGCAAGGGCGCGGGGGCTCCTAATGAGCAGTTCTTC
J: TRBJ2-2; size: few; V: TRBV7-2; D: NA; CDR3: CASSLVVAGELFF; DNA: TGTGCCAGCAGCTTAGTAGTGGCCGGGGAGCTGTTTTTT
J: TRBJ2-2; size: NA; V: TRBV5-1; D: NA; CDR3: CATQENANTGELFF; DNA: TGCGCCACCCAGGAAAACGCGAACACCGGGGAGCTGTTTTTT
J: TRBJ1-2; size: NA; V: TRBV11-2; D: TRBD1; CDR3: CASSLAPGQFPNYGYTF; DNA: TGTGCCAGCAGCTTAGCACCGGGACAGTTCCCTAACTATGGCTACACCTTC
J: TRBJ2-1; size: NA; V: TRBV9; D: TRBD1; CDR3: CASSPRGLTGQGNEQFF; DNA: TGTGCCAGCAGCCCGCGAGGCTTGACAGGGCAGGGCAATGAGCAGTTCTTC
J: TRBJ1-2; size: NA; V: TRBV4-3; D: TRBD1; CDR3: CASSQTQGALNYGYTF; DNA: TGCGCCAGCAGCCAAACACAGGGGGCGCTTAACTATGGCTACACCTTC
J: TRBJ2-3; size: NA; V: TRBV5-4; D: TRBD2; CDR3: CASSTGLAGGNTQYF; DNA: TGTGCCAGCAGCACGGGACTAGCGGGGGGCAATACGCAGTATTTT
J: TRBJ1-2; size: NA; V: TRBV4-1; D: NA; CDR3: CASSQGERDVGGYGYTF; DNA: TGCGCCAGCAGCCAAGGGGAAAGGGATGTGGGGGGTTATGGCTACACCTTC
J: TRBJ2-1; size: NA; V: TRBV5-4; D: NA; CDR3: CASSDRTQGNEQFF; DNA: TGTGCCAGCAGCGATCGCACACAGGGAAATGAGCAGTTCTTC
J: TRBJ2-3; size: NA; V: TRBV5-4; D: TRBD2; CDR3: CASSLSGLAGGTDTQYF; DNA: TGTGCCAGCAGCTTGTCTGGACTAGCGGGAGGCACAGATACGCAGTATTTT
J: TRBJ1-2; size: NA; V: TRBV19; D: NA; CDR3: CASNPITTETYGYTF; DNA: TGTGCCAGTAACCCAATTACGACAGAGACCTATGGCTACACCTTC
J: TRBJ2-1; size: NA; V: TRBV30; D: NA; CDR3: CAWVPGGLFHEQFF; DNA: TGTGCCTGGGTGCCCGGGGGGCTTTTTCATGAGCAGTTCTTC
J: TRBJ2-5; size: few; V: TRBV5-1; D: TRBD2; CDR3: CASTHPASGVETQYF; DNA: TGCGCCAGCACCCACCCGGCTAGCGGGGTGGAGACCCAGTACTTC
J: TRBJ1-1; size: NA; V: TRBV2; D: TRBD1; CDR3: CASGTGVRAAFF; DNA: TGTGCCAGCGGGACAGGGGTTAGGGCTGCTTTCTTT
J: TRBJ2-1; size: NA; V: TRBV7-9; D: NA; CDR3: CASRVSLSSYNEQFF; DNA: TGTGCCAGCCGCGTGTCGCTTAGCTCCTACAATGAGCAGTTCTTC
J: TRBJ1-5; size: NA; V: TRBV7-9; D: TRBD1; CDR3: CASSPIGDSTQHF; DNA: TGTGCCAGCAGCCCTATCGGGGACAGCACCCAGCATTTT
J: TRBJ2-2; size: NA; V: TRBV7-2; D: TRBD2; CDR3: CASSLASGGSRLAVELFF; DNA: TGTGCCAGCAGCTTAGCTAGCGGGGGATCCCGCTTGGCTGTGGAGCTGTTTTTT
J: TRBJ1-2; size: once; V: TRBV27; D: NA; CDR3: CASGFLGFYGYTF; DNA: TGTGCCAGCGGATTTCTGGGCTTCTATGGCTACACCTTC
J: TRBJ2-2; size: once; V: TRBV5-1; D: NA; CDR3: CASSLAGGRGELFF; DNA: TGCGCCAGCAGCTTGGCCGGGGGGCGAGGGGAGCTGTTTTTT
J: TRBJ2-3; size: NA; V: TRBV6-5; D: NA; CDR3: CASGAGNTDTQYF; DNA: TGTGCCAGCGGTGCAGGGAACACAGATACGCAGTATTTT
J: TRBJ1-2; size: NA; V: TRBV7-2; D: NA; CDR3: CASSLGGEGYGYTF; DNA: TGTGCCAGCAGCTTAGGAGGGGAGGGGTATGGCTACACCTTC
J: TRBJ1-2; size: NA; V: TRBV6-6; D: NA; CDR3: CASSYSKGNYGYTF; DNA: TGTGCCAGCAGTTACTCGAAGGGGAACTATGGCTACACCTTC
J: TRBJ1-2; size: NA; V: TRBV5-1; D: NA; CDR3: CASSLTTVYGYTF; DNA: TGCGCCAGCAGCTTGACAACCGTCTATGGCTACACCTTC
J: TRBJ2-5; size: NA; V: TRBV18; D: NA; CDR3: CASSVSGETQYF; DNA: TGTGCCAGCTCAGTCTCCGGGGAGACCCAGTACTTC
J: TRBJ2-3; size: NA; V: TRBV7-6; D: TRBD2; CDR3: CASSLALAGRTDTQYF; DNA: TGTGCCAGCAGCTTAGCCCTAGCGGGGAGGACAGATACGCAGTATTTT
J: TRBJ1-5; size: once; V: TRBV18; D: NA; CDR3: CASSDNREQPQHF; DNA: TGTGCCAGCTCAGACAACAGGGAACAGCCCCAGCATTTT
J: TRBJ1-3; size: NA; V: TRBV30; D: TRBD1; CDR3: CAWSAAGTEAFGGNTIYF; DNA: TGTGCCTGGAGTGCCGCCGGGACAGAAGCGTTTGGTGGAAACACCATATATTTT
J: TRBJ2-7; size: NA; V: TRBV19; D: NA; CDR3: CASSNTGHPHEQYF; DNA: TGTGCCAGTAGCAACACGGGACATCCCCACGAGCAGTACTTC
J: TRBJ1-2; size: NA; V: TRBV15; D: NA; CDR3: CATSRDWREGYTF; DNA: TGTGCCACCAGCAGAGACTGGCGGGAAGGCTACACCTTC
J: TRBJ1-1; size: NA; V: TRBV2; D: NA; CDR3: CASSEAARLLNTEAFF; DNA: TGTGCCAGCAGTGAAGCCGCCAGGCTATTGAACACTGAAGCTTTCTTT
J: TRBJ1-2; size: NA; V: TRBV27; D: NA; CDR3: CASSSQGNYGYTF; DNA: TGTGCCAGCAGTTCACAGGGTAACTATGGCTACACCTTC
J: TRBJ1-2; size: NA; V: TRBV2; D: NA; CDR3: CASRPGRDGLHYGYTF; DNA: TGTGCCAGCCGGCCAGGGCGGGACGGGTTACACTATGGCTACACCTTC
J: TRBJ2-3; size: once; V: TRBV9; D: TRBD2; CDR3: CASSVAQAGGTTQYF; DNA: TGTGCCAGCAGCGTAGCGCAAGCGGGGGGAACAACGCAGTATTTT
J: TRBJ1-2; size: NA; V: TRBV9; D: NA; CDR3: CASGESFNYGYTF; DNA: TGTGCCAGCGGCGAATCTTTTAACTATGGCTACACCTTC
J: TRBJ2-7; size: once; V: TRBV7-2; D: TRBD2; CDR3: CASSPLAGIFYEQYF; DNA: TGTGCCAGCAGCCCCCTAGCGGGGATTTTCTACGAGCAGTACTTC
J: TRBJ1-6; size: NA; V: TRBV5-1; D: TRBD1; CDR3: CASQTAQGGSPLHF; DNA: TGCGCCAGCCAAACGGCACAGGGGGGTTCACCCCTCCACTTT
J: TRBJ1-2; size: NA; V: TRBV29-1; D: NA; CDR3: CSVGREAGYTF; DNA: TGCAGCGTTGGCAGGGAAGCGGGTTACACCTTC
J: TRBJ1-1; size: few; V: TRBV27; D: TRBD1; CDR3: CASRQGTGKAITEAFF; DNA: TGTGCCAGCAGACAGGGGACAGGGAAGGCGATCACTGAAGCTTTCTTT
J: TRBJ1-1; size: NA; V: TRBV5-4; D: NA; CDR3: CASSLPDRNTEAFF; DNA: TGTGCCAGCAGCCTCCCGGACAGGAACACTGAAGCTTTCTTT
J: TRBJ2-2; size: NA; V: TRBV7-8; D: NA; CDR3: CASSLRIGVTGELFF; DNA: TGTGCCAGCAGCCTACGGATAGGGGTGACCGGGGAGCTGTTTTTT
J: TRBJ2-2; size: NA; V: TRBV9; D: NA; CDR3: CASSPLRRAGELFF; DNA: TGTGCCAGCAGTCCACTCAGGAGGGCCGGGGAGCTGTTTTTT
J: TRBJ2-5; size: NA; V: TRBV5-1; D: TRBD1; CDR3: CASSLGSGGGGETQYF; DNA: TGCGCCAGCAGCTTGGGCTCAGGGGGCGGCGGCGAGACCCAGTACTTC
J: TRBJ2-7; size: few; V: TRBV7-3; D: TRBD1; CDR3: CASSLAPTGDEQYF; DNA: TGTGCCAGCAGCTTAGCACCGACAGGGGACGAGCAGTACTTC
J: TRBJ2-7; size: NA; V: TRBV7-2; D: TRBD1; CDR3: CASSFEGGQGAFFSYEQYF; DNA: TGTGCCAGCAGCTTCGAGGGGGGACAGGGGGCTTTCTTCTCCTACGAGCAGTACTTC
J: TRBJ1-1; size: NA; V: TRBV7-6; D: NA; CDR3: CASTRRPDTEAFF; DNA: TGTGCCAGCACCCGGAGACCAGACACTGAAGCTTTCTTT